One sample yielded the 4 T cell receptor beta chains listed below, sequenced in a study of T cells in tuberculosis. Using immunoSEQ multiplex PCR, the repertoire was profiled, and TCRdb retains in-frame clones only, with some absent. The sample lists 25,000 to 35,000 clones, roughly 95% occurring once. The sequencing sample was made of PBMCs. Receptors originate from a donor aged 10 to 29 with latent tuberculosis or without tuberculosis infection.

The V gene is TRBV5-1, the J gene TRBJ1-1; 7 nucleotides match TRBD1. CDR3 length: 14 amino acids. Germline CDR1 is SGHRS and CDR2 is YFSETQ. J was trimmed by 1 base and V by 5 bases; bases with no gene match: 5. The CDR3 protein is CASRAGGSNTEAFF. In nucleotides, the CDR3 is TGCGCCAGCAGGGCAGGGGGGTCGAACACTGAAGCTTTCTTT.

The chain is built from TRBV27 and TRBJ2-2; 8 nucleotides align to TRBD1. Per the germline V gene, CDR1 is MNHEY and CDR2 is SMNVEV (reference sequence). Trimming took 6 bases from V and 6 from J; bases not matched to a gene: 9. The CDR3 totals 15 residues. CDR3 DNA: TGTGCCAGCAGGTCCTGGACAGGGCACGCCGGGGAGCTGTTTTTT. Protein: CASRSWTGHAGELFF.

Only a few counts were recorded for this clone. The rearrangement uses TRBV28 and TRBJ2-1; D may be TRBD2 (5 bases). The V gene lost 2 bases and the J gene lost 4 bases, with 12 bases spanning the gap. There are 15 residues in the CDR3. From germline, CDR1 is MDHEN and CDR2 SYDVKM. DNA for the CDR3: TGTGCCAGCAGTTTAGGAGTTAGCGTATACAATGAGCAGTTCTTC. This translates into CASSLGVSVYNEQFF.

The CDR3 spells CASSNDDRGKDTEAFF. The CDR3 DNA reads as TGTGCCAGCAGCAACGACGACAGGGGTAAGGACACTGAAGCTTTCTTT. This chain connects TRBV9 to TRBJ1-1, with TRBD1 identical over 8 bases. This CDR3 is 16 amino acids long. J lost 3 bases, V lost 4 bases, and 11 bases had no gene match. Germline V CDR1 and CDR2: SGDLS, YYNGEE.